Listed below are T cell receptor beta chains from one sample, sequenced in a study of chemoradiotherapy in HPV16-positive cancers. TCRdb's table, derived via immunoSEQ multiplex PCR, lists solely in-frame clones and lacks some. The table shows fewer than 13,000 clones, with about four fifths occurring only once. Material: blood, obtained from a patient who underwent chemoradiotherapy. The receptors stem from a human donor with HPV-associated anogenital cancer. The CDR3 runs from the conserved cysteine through the conserved F or W. Each record gives: D gene, clone size, J gene, V gene, CDR3 protein, CDR3 DNA. A D gene is named only where the DNA matches it firmly. A clone size is listed for some rows: how often the clone was seen (once, few, many), or a class if it is expanded.

>.|.|TRBJ2-3|TRBV7-6
CASSSGTDTQYF
TGTGCCAGCAGCTCTGGGACAGATACGCAGTATTTT
>.|few|TRBJ1-1|TRBV6-5
CASSPTTGRQAFF
TGTGCCAGCAGTCCAACCACCGGGCGTCAAGCTTTCTTT
>TRBD1|.|TRBJ1-1|TRBV6-6
CASSYQGQGSTEAFF
TGTGCCAGCAGTTACCAGGGACAGGGCAGCACTGAAGCTTTCTTT
>.|once|TRBJ1-4|TRBV9
CASSVALRDEKLFF
TGTGCCAGCAGCGTAGCTCTTAGGGATGAAAAACTGTTTTTT
>TRBD1|.|TRBJ2-2|TRBV5-5
CASSLGTGATGELFF
TGTGCCAGCAGCTTGGGGACAGGGGCCACCGGGGAGCTGTTTTTT
>TRBD2|.|TRBJ2-1|TRBV6-4
CASSDSTSGGAEQFF
TGTGCCAGCAGTGACTCGACTAGCGGGGGGGCTGAGCAGTTCTTC
>TRBD2|.|TRBJ2-7|TRBV14
CASSPSPQRGGHEQYF
TGTGCCAGCAGCCCTTCGCCCCAGCGGGGGGGCCACGAGCAGTACTTC
>.|few|TRBJ1-1|TRBV2
CASSVTGNTEAFF
TGTGCCAGCAGTGTGACAGGGAACACTGAAGCTTTCTTT
>TRBD1|.|TRBJ1-6|TRBV5-6
CASSPFWTGDNSPLHF
TGTGCCAGCAGCCCGTTTTGGACAGGTGATAATTCACCCCTCCACTTT
>TRBD1|once|TRBJ1-6|TRBV7-2
CASSLARPGQGSIYNSPLHF
TGTGCCAGCAGTTTAGCTCGTCCGGGACAGGGCTCAATCTATAATTCACCCCTCCACTTT
>TRBD1|once|TRBJ2-3|TRBV4-2
CASSQVGTGWGTDTQYF
TGTGCCAGCAGCCAAGTGGGGACAGGGTGGGGCACAGATACGCAGTATTTT
>.|few|TRBJ2-7|TRBV14
CASSRDSIKQYF
TGTGCCAGCAGCCGCGACAGCATCAAGCAGTACTTC
>.|.|TRBJ1-2|TRBV5-6
CASSFQAGGYTF
TGTGCCAGCAGCTTCCAAGCAGGCGGCTACACCTTC
>.|once|TRBJ1-5|TRBV27
CASSSFKERNQPQHF
TGTGCCAGCAGTTCCTTTAAAGAACGCAATCAGCCCCAGCATTTT
>.|.|TRBJ2-5|TRBV18
CASSPALLKTQYF
TGTGCCAGCTCACCGGCATTGTTGAAGACCCAGTACTTC
>TRBD2|.|TRBJ2-1|TRBV7-2
CASSPAGTRANEQFF
TGTGCCAGCAGCCCTGCGGGGACTAGGGCCAATGAGCAGTTCTTC
>TRBD1|.|TRBJ1-3|TRBV6-5
CASSRGPNGNTIYF
TGTGCCAGCAGCAGGGGGCCGAATGGAAACACCATATATTTT
>TRBD2|.|TRBJ2-7|TRBV10-2
CASRTLAGGPLDEQYF
TGCGCCAGCAGAACATTAGCGGGGGGACCCCTGGACGAGCAGTACTTC
>TRBD1|.|TRBJ1-2|TRBV6-4
CASSATGGYGYTF
TGTGCCAGCAGTGCGACAGGGGGGTATGGCTACACCTTC
>.|once|TRBJ2-2|TRBV5-1
CASSFAGTGELFF
TGCGCCAGCAGCTTCGCGGGGACCGGGGAGCTGTTTTTT
>.|.|TRBJ2-7|TRBV28
CASTPGPSYEQYF
TGTGCCTCGACCCCGGGACCAAGCTACGAGCAGTACTTC
>TRBD1|.|TRBJ2-2|TRBV7-9
CASSLYGTGAGGELFF
TGTGCCAGCAGCTTATACGGGACAGGGGCTGGCGGGGAGCTGTTTTTT
>TRBD2|.|TRBJ2-7|TRBV19
CASRALAGGNYEQYF
TGTGCCAGTAGAGCACTAGCGGGGGGAAACTACGAGCAGTACTTC
>TRBD2|.|TRBJ2-3|TRBV7-3
CASSPGTSGAGDTQYF
TGTGCCAGCAGCCCAGGAACTAGCGGGGCTGGAGATACGCAGTATTTT
>.|.|TRBJ2-1|TRBV5-1
CASTVDSLGEQFF
TGCGCCAGCACGGTGGACTCGCTAGGGGAGCAGTTCTTC
>TRBD1|once|TRBJ2-5|TRBV5-1
CASSPGTGSWEQYF
TGCGCCAGCAGCCCCGGGACAGGATCGTGGGAGCAGTACTTC
>.|.|TRBJ2-5|TRBV10-3
CAISERAARETQYF
TGTGCCATCAGTGAGAGGGCGGCTCGGGAGACCCAGTACTTC
>.|.|TRBJ2-1|TRBV9
CASSPRHTYNEQFF
TGTGCCAGCAGCCCCAGACACACCTACAATGAGCAGTTCTTC
>.|.|TRBJ2-5|TRBV5-1
CASTDSQETQYF
TGCGCCAGCACCGACAGCCAAGAGACCCAGTACTTC
>TRBD1|.|TRBJ1-2|TRBV7-2
CASSPFQPRQGEDGYTF
TGTGCCAGCAGCCCCTTTCAGCCCCGACAGGGTGAGGATGGCTACACCTTC
>.|once|TRBJ1-2|TRBV7-9
CASSPLSWGGYGYTF
TGTGCCAGCAGCCCCCTTAGTTGGGGGGGCTATGGCTACACCTTC
>.|.|TRBJ2-7|TRBV14
CASSQPSSYEQYF
TGTGCCAGCAGCCAGCCTTCGTCCTACGAGCAGTACTTC
>.|.|TRBJ1-1|TRBV28
CASSPPHENTEAFF
TGTGCCAGCAGCCCCCCGCATGAGAACACTGAAGCTTTCTTT
>.|.|TRBJ1-1|TRBV6-6
CASRDRPNTEAFF
TGTGCCAGCAGGGACCGACCAAACACTGAAGCTTTCTTT
>.|few|TRBJ2-4|TRBV5-1
CASSRGSGEAKNIQYF
TGCGCCAGCAGCCGTGGGTCGGGAGAAGCCAAAAACATTCAGTACTTC
>TRBD1|.|TRBJ1-3|TRBV18
CASSRSKEEGQGATNSGNTIYF
TGTGCCAGCTCACGGAGCAAAGAAGAGGGACAGGGGGCGACCAACTCTGGAAACACCATATATTTT
>TRBD1|.|TRBJ2-1|TRBV2
CASSGQGGNEQFF
TGTGCCAGCAGTGGACAGGGGGGGAATGAGCAGTTCTTC
>.|.|TRBJ1-5|TRBV2
CASSEGAGPSNQPQHF
TGTGCCAGCAGTGAAGGGGCAGGCCCTAGCAATCAGCCCCAGCATTTT
>TRBD1|once|TRBJ1-2|TRBV5-4
CASGARQGNTNYGYTF
TGTGCCAGCGGAGCCAGACAGGGGAATACGAACTATGGCTACACCTTC
>.|.|TRBJ1-5|TRBV4-2
CASSQRPEGNQPQHF
TGTGCCAGCAGCCAACGACCTGAGGGCAATCAGCCCCAGCATTTT
>.|.|TRBJ2-1|TRBV5-1
CASSLDSYNEQFF
TGCGCCAGCAGCTTAGACAGTTACAATGAGCAGTTCTTC
>TRBD1|.|TRBJ2-1|TRBV27
CASSLRQGNNEQFF
TGTGCCAGCAGTCTACGACAGGGTAACAATGAGCAGTTCTTC
>TRBD1|.|TRBJ2-3|TRBV7-9
CASSTNAVQDRGLLDTQYF
TGTGCCAGCAGCACAAACGCCGTCCAGGACAGGGGCCTTTTAGATACGCAGTATTTT
>.|.|TRBJ2-3|TRBV10-2
CASSPTGTTADTQYF
TGCGCCAGCAGTCCTACCGGGACCACAGCAGATACGCAGTATTTT
>TRBD1|.|TRBJ1-2|TRBV25-1
CASSEWPRDRDDGYTF
TGTGCCAGCAGTGAATGGCCAAGGGACAGGGACGATGGCTACACCTTC
>.|.|TRBJ2-3|TRBV5-1
CASSVTGVDTDTQYF
TGCGCCAGCAGCGTGACAGGTGTCGACACAGATACGCAGTATTTT
>.|.|TRBJ2-3|TRBV5-1
CASSLEGWGRMDTQYF
TGCGCCAGCAGCTTGGAAGGTTGGGGCAGAATGGATACGCAGTATTTT
>TRBD2|.|TRBJ2-1|TRBV7-2
CASSQSRDYNSYNEQFF
TGTGCCAGCAGCCAATCCCGGGACTACAACTCCTACAATGAGCAGTTCTTC
>.|.|TRBJ1-4|TRBV13
CASALQGPNEKLFF
TGTGCCAGCGCTCTACAGGGACCTAATGAAAAACTGTTTTTT
>TRBD2|.|TRBJ2-3|TRBV6-4
CASSALAGSADTQYF
TGTGCCAGCAGTGCACTAGCGGGGTCTGCAGATACGCAGTATTTT
>.|.|TRBJ1-1|TRBV18
CASSPELNTEAFF
TGTGCCAGCTCACCAGAGCTGAACACTGAAGCTTTCTTT
>.|.|TRBJ1-2|TRBV2
CASSDGYGYTF
TGTGCCAGCAGTGACGGCTATGGCTACACCTTC
>TRBD1|.|TRBJ1-1|TRBV5-1
CASSPDRAVREAFF
TGCGCCAGCAGCCCCGACAGGGCGGTGAGGGAAGCTTTCTTT
>.|.|TRBJ2-1|TRBV7-9
CASSPRDNHNEQFF
TGTGCCAGCAGCCCGAGGGACAACCACAATGAGCAGTTCTTC